These 19 T cell receptor beta chains share one sample of origin, sequenced in a study of T cell responses to AZD1222 COVID-19 vaccine. TCRdb's table, derived via immunoSEQ multiplex PCR, lists solely in-frame clones and lacks some. Altogether 95,000 to 150,000 clones are present, around 86% being singletons, with the ten largest covering approximately 7.5%. The sample was peripheral blood, taken on day 0 of AZD1222 vaccination. These receptors all stem from an adult in good health.

This chain connects TRBV5-6 to TRBJ1-2; no reliable D call. The CDR3 has 14 amino acids. Germline V gene lookup returns CDR1 SGHDT and CDR2 YYEEEE. Trimming pared 2 bases from V and 8 bases from J, leaving 16 bases between. The CDR3 DNA sequence: TGTGCCAGCAGCTTAGGACGCATCCGAATAGGCTACACCTTC. This gives the protein CASSLGRIRIGYTF.

This chain connects TRBV30 to TRBJ1-1, with D possibly being TRBD1 (6 bases). V was shortened by 8 bases and J by 1 base, with 14 bases between the two germline ends. CDR3 length equals 13 residues. CDR1 and CDR2 (germline): GTSNPN, SVGIG (reference sequence). The CDR3 loop is CAGDKGGNTEAFF. CDR3 bases: TGTGCCGGCGACAAGGGGGGGAACACTGAAGCTTTCTTT. The complete variable domain, with remaining parts taken from reference TRBV30 and TRBJ1-1, reads SQTIHQWPATLVQPVGSPLSLECTVEGTSNPNLYWYRQAAGRGLQLLFYSVGIGQISSEVPQNLSASRPQDRQFILSSKKLLLSDSGFYLCAGDKGGNTEAFFGQGTRLTVV.

This clone has only one observation. CDR3 sequence (DNA): TGTGCCTGGAGTGTAGACCAGGTCTTTGGGCAGCCCCAGCATTTT. This gives the protein CAWSVDQVFGQPQHF. V is TRBV30 and J is TRBJ1-5, with D uncertain. The germline CDR1 and CDR2 sequences are GTSNPN and SVGIG (reference sequence). The CDR3 consists of 15 residues. V lost 0 bases, J lost 7 bases, and 16 bases lay in between.

The genes are TRBV3-1 (or the pseudogene TRBV3-2) and TRBJ1-3; D gene ambiguous. Germline V lookup: CDR1 LGHDT, CDR2 YNNKEL (reference sequence). Trimming pared 4 bases from V and 3 bases from J, leaving 7 bases between. The CDR3 has 13 residues. CDR3 DNA: TGTGCCAGCAGCCCACATTTTGGAAACACCATATATTTT. It encodes CASSPHFGNTIYF.

The chain joins TRBV6-5 to TRBJ1-6; D is perhaps TRBD1 (6 bases). This CDR3 contains 15 residues. Germline loops: CDR1 MNHEY, CDR2 SVGAGI. The germline V and J ends were trimmed by 0 bases and 4 bases, with 7 bases remaining between them. CDR3 DNA sequence: TGTGCCAGCAGTTACTCGGACAGTTATAATTCACCCCTCCACTTT. Protein sequence: CASSYSDSYNSPLHF.

J is TRBJ1-6 and V is TRBV28, with a tentative D call TRBD1 (6 bases). The ends were cut back, 5 bases at V and 9 bases at J, with 17 bases in the middle. This CDR3 is built from 15 residues. Looked up from germline, CDR1 is MDHEN and CDR2 is SYDVKM. The CDR3 is CASSPLGGHGSPLHF. The DNA of the CDR3 is TGTGCCAGCAGTCCCCTAGGGGGGCACGGTTCACCCCTCCACTTT.

The gene calls are TRBV10-1 and TRBJ2-7, with TRBD1 identical over 11 bases. The CDR3 is 15 residues long. J lost 3 bases, V lost 0 bases, and 1 base had no gene match. Germline CDR1 WNHNN, CDR2 SYGVQD (reference sequence). The CDR3 loop is CASSESGTGGYEQYF. CDR3 in DNA: TGCGCCAGCAGTGAGTCCGGGACAGGGGGCTACGAGCAGTACTTC.

V and J are TRBV28 and TRBJ2-7; D might be TRBD1 (5 bases). Trimming left V 3 bases short and J 10 bases short, with 13 bases between. Germline lookup yields CDR1 MDHEN and CDR2 SYDVKM. The CDR3 length is 12 residues. As DNA, the CDR3 is TGTGCCAGCAGTTTCGGACACTCTGATCAGTACTTC. Its protein product is CASSFGHSDQYF.

The chain links TRBV7-2 to TRBJ2-1, with TRBD2 matching 14 bases. The CDR3 length is 15 residues. The V gene end was trimmed by 5 bases and the J gene end by 9 bases; junction bases not matched to a gene: 6. Germline assignment: CDR1 SGHTA and CDR2 FQGNSA. The CDR3 sequence is CASSPTGLAGGEQFF. The CDR3 region has the DNA TGTGCCAGCAGCCCGACCGGACTAGCGGGGGGTGAGCAGTTCTTC.

This chain links TRBV27 with TRBJ2-7, with 11 nucleotides matching TRBD1. The CDR3 sequence is 16 residues long. V lost 4 bases and J lost 2; bases outside the gene matches: 7. Germline-derived CDR1 and CDR2 are MNHEY and SMNVEV (reference sequence). The CDR3 nucleotides read TGTGCCAGCAGTTCGCTTAGGGGACAGGGGGCCTACGAGCAGTACTTC. Translation gives CASSSLRGQGAYEQYF.

This chain joins TRBV7-9 and TRBJ2-1; the D gene is possibly TRBD1 (6 bases). This CDR3 comprises 15 residues. With 5 bases removed from V and 0 bases from J, the gap between germline ends came to 11 bases. Germline CDR1 SEHNR, CDR2 FQNEAQ (reference sequence). CDR3: CASSQGQLSYNEQFF. The CDR3 DNA reads as TGTGCCAGCAGCCAAGGACAGCTCTCCTACAATGAGCAGTTCTTC.

The CDR3 region is CASRPYDSYEQYF. The CDR3 DNA reads TGTGCCAGCAGACCCTATGATTCCTACGAGCAGTACTTC. The chain carries TRBV12-3 or TRBV12-4 and TRBJ2-7; no definite D call. The CDR3 totals 13 residues. Trimming took 6 bases from V and 1 from J, leaving 10 bases between them.

The V call is TRBV27, the J call TRBJ1-6; TRBD1 might be the D (5 bases). The CDR3 totals 16 residues. V was shortened by 4 bases and J by 3 bases, with 13 bases between the two germline ends. CDR1 is MNHEY and CDR2 is SMNVEV in the germline V gene (reference sequence). The CDR3 bases are TGTGCCAGCAGTTCTATAATCAGGGTCTATAATTCACCCCTCCACTTT. Its protein is CASSSIIRVYNSPLHF.

The rearrangement links TRBV10-3 to TRBJ1-2; 7 nucleotides line up with TRBD1. The CDR3 consists of 16 residues. V was pared by 0 bases and J by 2 bases, with 6 bases of the junction left unmatched. Per germline, CDR1 ENHRY and CDR2 SYGVKD. The DNA of the CDR3 is TGTGCCATCAGTGAGTCTAGACAGGGTCAAAACTATGGCTACACCTTC. Translated, it gives CAISESRQGQNYGYTF.

J is TRBJ2-7 and V is TRBV19; 7 bases line up with TRBD1. The CDR3 consists of 14 residues. CDR1 is LNHDA and CDR2 is SQIVND in the germline V gene (reference sequence). J lost 4 bases, V lost 10 bases, and 13 bases had no gene match. CDR3 coding DNA: TGTGCCACCAAACCGATCGGGACAGATTACGAGCAGTACTTC. Translation: CATKPIGTDYEQYF.

The rearrangement uses TRBV7-9 and TRBJ2-1; maybe TRBD2 (6 bases). Germline V gives CDR1 SEHNR, CDR2 FQNEAQ (reference sequence). With 4 bases removed from V and 6 bases from J, the gap between germline ends came to 10 bases. The CDR3 loop spans 13 amino acids. The CDR3 DNA reads as TGTGCCAGCAGCTCTCGGGACTCCAATGAGCAGTTCTTC. It specifies CASSSRDSNEQFF.

The chain uses TRBV20-1 and TRBJ1-1; D might be TRBD1 (6 bases). The CDR3 is 11 residues long. The germline V gene encodes CDR1 DFQATT and CDR2 SNEGSKA (reference sequence). CDR3 coding DNA: TGCGGGTTAACAGGGAATACTGAAGCTTTCTTT. Translation: CGLTGNTEAFF.

The V and J genes are TRBV2 and TRBJ2-7, with TRBD2 as a possible D gene (5 bases). The ends were cut back, 8 bases at V and 2 bases at J, with 16 bases in the middle. Per germline, CDR1 SNHLY and CDR2 FYNNEI. The CDR3 is made up of 14 amino acids. CDR3 protein: CASRAQAGTYEQYF. The CDR3 nucleotides are TGTGCCAGCCGTGCCCAGGCGGGCACCTACGAGCAGTACTTC.

This clone appeared a few times. This chain connects TRBV29-1 to TRBJ1-5, with a possible D match to TRBD1 (5 bases). The germline gives CDR1 SQVTM, CDR2 ANQGSEA. Trimming shortened V by 4 bases and J by 4 bases, and 5 bases separated the two germline ends. This CDR3 is 11 amino acids long. CDR3 bases: TGCAGCGTTGGGGGGAATCAGCCCCAGCATTTT. It yields the protein CSVGGNQPQHF.